These 20 T cell receptor beta chains originate from one sample sequenced in a study of blood T cell repertoires in COVID-19 (dated by TCRdb to 2020 to 2022). To prepare the library, the immunoSEQ multiplex PCR assay was applied. What TCRdb holds here is the immuneACCESS table cut down to in-frame rearrangements. Part of the clones is not present; checked against another copy, under half of the missing clones reflect an unresolved V gene, and the others are unexplained. The sample yields 95,000 to 150,000 clones; about four fifths were counted once. The ten largest clones capture about 2.3% of the sample. What was sequenced was peripheral blood. Receptors originate from a man between 65 and 80 years old with acute or convalescent COVID-19.

V and J are TRBV3-1 (or the pseudogene TRBV3-2) and TRBJ2-2, with D possibly matching TRBD1 (6 bases). Trimming cost V 4 bases and J 0 bases, with 24 bases left between them. The CDR3 spans 20 residues. CDR1 and CDR2 from the germline V gene are LGHDT and YNNKEL (reference sequence). The CDR3 DNA is TGTGCCAGCAGCCCGGACCCGTGGACAGCGAGATTGCCGAACACCGGGGAGCTGTTTTTT. Encoded protein: CASSPDPWTARLPNTGELFF.

The chain uses TRBV7-9 and TRBJ1-2; D not certain. This CDR3 has 11 residues. Trimming took 2 bases from V and 8 from J, leaving 6 bases between them. Looked up from germline, CDR1 is SEHNR and CDR2 is FQNEAQ (reference sequence). The CDR3 nucleotides read TGTGCCAGCAGCTTATGGCTGGGCTACACCTTC. As protein: CASSLWLGYTF. The whole variable domain, remainder taken from reference TRBV7-9 and TRBJ1-2, is DTGVSQNPRHKITKRGQNVTFRCDPISEHNRLYWYRQTLGQGPEFLTYFQNEAQLEKSRLLSDRFSAERPKGSFSTLEIQRTEQGDSAMYLCASSLWLGYTFGSGTRLTVV.

The genes are TRBV9 and TRBJ2-2; D call uncertain. Trimming pared 5 bases from V and 0 bases from J, leaving 8 bases between. CDR1 is SGDLS and CDR2 is YYNGEE in the germline V gene. CDR3 length: 14 amino acids. In DNA form, the CDR3 reads TGTGCCAGCAGAAAAGCACCGAACACCGGGGAGCTGTTTTTT. Translation: CASRKAPNTGELFF.

The chain has TRBV19 and TRBJ1-2, with 7 bases identical to TRBD1. The CDR3 runs to 16 residues. J was trimmed by 3 bases and V by 6 bases; bases with no gene match: 13. Germline V gene data show CDR1 as LNHDA and CDR2 as SQIVND (reference sequence). CDR3: CASRDRGQATHYGYTF. DNA for the CDR3: TGTGCCAGTAGGGATAGAGGACAGGCCACTCACTATGGCTACACCTTC.

The chain couples TRBV14 to TRBJ2-4, with 7 bases matching TRBD1. This CDR3 has 15 residues. Germline lookup yields CDR1 SGHDN and CDR2 FVKESK. V was pared by 3 bases and J by 9 bases, with 11 bases of the junction left unmatched. CDR3 sequence: CASSQSTGALSIQYF. In DNA form, the CDR3 reads TGTGCCAGCAGCCAGAGTACAGGGGCCTTAAGCATTCAGTACTTC.

The V call is TRBV19, the J call TRBJ1-4; D is possibly TRBD1 (5 bases). The germline V gene has CDR1 LNHDA and CDR2 SQIVND (reference sequence). The CDR3 is 15 amino acids. V was shortened by 3 bases and J by 0 bases, with 8 bases between the two germline ends. CDR3 nucleotides: TGTGCCAGTAGTATTTTGGGGCCAACTAATGAAAAACTGTTTTTT. Amino acid sequence: CASSILGPTNEKLFF.

This clone showed up just a few times. The genes are TRBV3-1 (or the pseudogene TRBV3-2) and TRBJ2-1; D not resolved. Trimming stripped 0 bases from V and 0 bases from J, with 6 bases between. The V gene's germline CDR1 is LGHDT and CDR2 YNNKEL (reference sequence). The CDR3 length is 15 residues. This chain's CDR3 is CASSQEMSSYNEQFF. In nucleotides, the CDR3 is TGTGCCAGCAGCCAAGAAATGAGCTCCTACAATGAGCAGTTCTTC.

The chain combines TRBV3-1 (or the pseudogene TRBV3-2) with TRBJ1-2, with 7 positions matching TRBD1. V lost 6 bases to trimming and J lost 2 bases; unmatched junction nucleotides: 0. The CDR3 contains 12 residues. Germline loops: CDR1 LGHDT, CDR2 YNNKEL (reference sequence). CDR3 protein: CASRTGNYGYTF. CDR3 in DNA: TGTGCCAGCAGGACAGGGAACTATGGCTACACCTTC.

This rearrangement joins TRBV5-8 to TRBJ1-2, with TRBD1 identical over 10 bases. The germline V gene encodes CDR1 SGHTS and CDR2 YDEGEE. The V gene end was trimmed by 3 bases and the J gene end by 4 bases; junction bases not matched to a gene: 9. The CDR3 is 16 residues long. This chain's CDR3 is CASSSTTGGVTYGYTF. CDR3 DNA sequence: TGTGCCAGCAGCTCGACGACAGGGGGCGTTACCTATGGCTACACCTTC.

The rearrangement links TRBV9 to TRBJ2-7; 8 nucleotides line up with TRBD1. With V trimmed by 3 bases and J by 5 bases, 7 bases remained unmatched. The CDR3 spans 14 residues. Germline CDR1 reads SGDLS; CDR2 reads YYNGEE. This CDR3 is CASSARQGRDEQYF. In nucleotides, the CDR3 is TGTGCCAGCAGCGCACGACAGGGGAGAGACGAGCAGTACTTC.

This chain joins TRBV7-2 and TRBJ2-7, with no clear D. The CDR3 extends over 15 amino acids. V was cut by 5 bases and J by 1 base, with 15 bases left in between. Looked up from germline, CDR1 is SGHTA and CDR2 is FQGNSA. CDR3 amino acids: CASSPIAVPSYEQYF. The DNA for the CDR3 is TGTGCCAGCAGCCCGATTGCGGTCCCTTCCTACGAGCAGTACTTC.

This CDR3 is CASSLDMAGEETQYF. CDR3 sequence (DNA): TGTGCCAGCAGCTTAGATATGGCGGGGGAAGAGACCCAGTACTTC. The chain couples TRBV7-3 to TRBJ2-5; 7 nucleotides match TRBD2. Germline loops: CDR1 SGHTA, CDR2 FQGTGA. Unmatched junction bases numbered 6, after V lost 2 bases and J lost 3 bases. This CDR3 contains 15 residues. The full variable domain, with the rest looked up from reference TRBV7-3 and TRBJ2-5, is GAGVSQTPSNKVTEKGKYVELRCDPISGHTALYWYRQSLGQGPEFLIYFQGTGAADDSGLPNDRFFAVRPEGSVSTLKIQRTERGDSAVYLCASSLDMAGEETQYFGPGTRLLVL.

The V and J genes are TRBV13 and TRBJ1-2; the D gene is possibly TRBD1 (5 bases). The ends were cut back, 0 bases at V and 4 bases at J, with 9 bases in the middle. Looked up from germline, CDR1 is PRHDT and CDR2 is FYEKMQ (reference sequence). The CDR3 sequence is 14 residues long. CDR3 sequence (DNA): TGTGCCAGCAGCTTAGGGCAGGGCCTCTATGGCTACACCTTC. Protein sequence: CASSLGQGLYGYTF.

This chain uses TRBV5-4 with TRBJ2-1; possibly TRBD1 for D (6 bases). CDR3 length: 15 residues. Trimming pared 0 bases from V and 4 bases from J, leaving 11 bases between. Looked up from germline, CDR1 is SGHNT and CDR2 is YYREEE (reference sequence). CDR3 in DNA: TGTGCCAGCAGCTTGGACAGGGATTGGTACAATGAGCAGTTCTTC. This sequence encodes CASSLDRDWYNEQFF.

In its sample, this clone was seen a few times. V and J are TRBV3-1 (or the pseudogene TRBV3-2) and TRBJ2-7; 7 nucleotides match TRBD2. V was pared by 4 bases and J by 3 bases, with 0 bases of the junction left unmatched. The CDR3 has 12 amino acids. Per germline, CDR1 LGHDT and CDR2 YNNKEL (reference sequence). CDR3 bases: TGTGCCAGCAGCCGGGGGGGCTACGAGCAGTACTTC. It codes for CASSRGGYEQYF.

The chain is built from TRBV6-2 or TRBV6-3 and TRBJ2-3; 7 bases are shared with TRBD1. The V gene's germline CDR1 is MNHEY and CDR2 SVGEGT. With V trimmed by 3 bases and J by 3 bases, 3 bases remained unmatched. The CDR3 consists of 14 residues. Here the CDR3 reads CASSYGQVTDTQYF. CDR3 in DNA: TGTGCCAGCAGTTATGGACAGGTTACAGATACGCAGTATTTT.

The chain has TRBV12-3 or TRBV12-4 and TRBJ1-2; D remains ambiguous. This CDR3 region has 11 residues. V lost 4 bases to trimming and J lost 5 bases, with 5 bases between them. The CDR3 DNA is TGTGCCAGCAGTTCGGGGTATGGCTACACCTTC. Residues: CASSSGYGYTF.

This chain links TRBV5-4 with TRBJ1-3; D is uncertain. Per germline, CDR1 SGHNT and CDR2 YYREEE (reference sequence). The CDR3 sequence is 15 residues long. Trimming took 4 bases from V and 0 from J, leaving 11 bases between them. The chain's CDR3 is CASSRGIVSGNTIYF. In nucleotides, the CDR3 is TGTGCCAGCAGCCGCGGGATAGTCTCTGGAAACACCATATATTTT.

The chain joins TRBV9 to TRBJ1-1, with D possibly being TRBD1 (6 bases). CDR1 is SGDLS, CDR2 YYNGEE, per germline. CDR3 length: 18 amino acids. The V gene lost 2 bases and the J gene lost 0 bases, with 20 bases spanning the gap. The CDR3: CASSVSLQGSPMNTEAFF. CDR3 in DNA: TGTGCCAGCAGCGTCTCCCTACAGGGATCTCCCATGAACACTGAAGCTTTCTTT.

The chain is built from TRBV6-1 and TRBJ1-5; a possible D gene is TRBD1 (5 bases). The V gene's germline CDR1 is MNHNS and CDR2 SASEGT. Trimming stripped 0 bases from V and 2 bases from J, with 11 bases between. The CDR3 sequence is 16 residues long. In nucleotides, the CDR3 is TGTGCCAGCAGTGAAGCGGCGGGGGGGGGCAATCAGCCCCAGCATTTT. It yields the protein CASSEAAGGGNQPQHF.